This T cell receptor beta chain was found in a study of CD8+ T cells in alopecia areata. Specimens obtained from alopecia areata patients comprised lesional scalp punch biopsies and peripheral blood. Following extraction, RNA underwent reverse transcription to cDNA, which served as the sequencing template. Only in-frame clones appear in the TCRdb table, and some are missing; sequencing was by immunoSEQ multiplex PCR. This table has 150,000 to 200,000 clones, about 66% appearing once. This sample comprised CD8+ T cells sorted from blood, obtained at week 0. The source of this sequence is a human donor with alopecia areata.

The CDR3 here is CATSPTVRGGSYNEQFF. The CDR3 DNA reads TGTGCCACCAGCCCTACAGTAAGGGGAGGCTCCTACAATGAGCAGTTCTTC. The genes are TRBV15 and TRBJ2-1, with D perhaps TRBD2 (6 bases). Trimming pared 5 bases from V and 0 bases from J, leaving 17 bases between. This CDR3 comprises 17 residues. The germline V gene encodes CDR1 LNHNV and CDR2 YYDKDF (reference sequence). Full variable domain (rest looked up from reference TRBV15 and TRBJ2-1): DAMVIQNPRYQVTQFGKPVTLSCSQTLNHNVMYWYQQKSSQAPKLLFHYYDKDFNNEADTPDNFQSRRPNTSFCFLDIRSPGLGDTAMYLCATSPTVRGGSYNEQFFGPGTRLTVL.